Below, 11 T cell receptor beta chains from the same sample are listed, as sequenced in a study of T cell clones after liver transplantation. This table comes from immunoSEQ multiplex PCR, and its TCRdb copy is limited to in-frame clones, with some not included. The data contain about 74,000 clones, under 90% of them seen just once; the ten biggest clones take up about 0.6%. The sample consisted of CD4+ T cells from blood, taken before liver transplant. These receptors came from a human donor who received a liver transplant.

The genes are TRBV7-2 and TRBJ1-4, with 7 bases identical to TRBD1. The CDR3 is 16 amino acids. CDR1 is SGHTA and CDR2 is FQGNSA in the germline V gene. Losses at the gene ends were 2 bases for V and 8 bases for J; bases not matched to a gene: 11. The CDR3 DNA sequence: TGTGCCAGCAGCTTAAATGTCGGGACAGAAAACGAAAAACTGTTTTTT. As protein: CASSLNVGTENEKLFF.

The V and J genes are TRBV5-1 and TRBJ1-4; 8 nucleotides match TRBD1. Germline V gives CDR1 SGHRS, CDR2 YFSETQ. This CDR3 contains 16 residues. With 4 bases clipped from V and 2 bases from J, the junction kept 7 bases outside the gene matches. The CDR3 nucleotides are TGCGCCAGCAGCCGAGGACAGGGCGGGACTAATGAAAAACTGTTTTTT. Translating it yields CASSRGQGGTNEKLFF.

The chain uses TRBV2 and TRBJ1-1, with 8 bases lining up with TRBD1. CDR3 length: 12 residues. With V trimmed by 4 bases and J by 10 bases, 5 bases remained unmatched. The germline gives CDR1 SNHLY, CDR2 FYNNEI. The CDR3 sequence is CASSGVDRGAFF. The CDR3 DNA is TGTGCCAGCAGTGGGGTAGACAGGGGAGCTTTCTTT.

The J gene is TRBJ2-3, the V gene TRBV11-2; no clear D. V lost 0 bases and J lost 1, with 2 bases in between. The CDR3 has 13 amino acids. The germline gives CDR1 SGHAT, CDR2 FQNNGV. In DNA form, the CDR3 reads TGTGCCAGCAGCTTAGATCGCACAGATACGCAGTATTTT. Residues: CASSLDRTDTQYF.

The chain carries TRBV7-2 and TRBJ2-7, with a possible D match to TRBD1 (6 bases). Trimming pared 3 bases from V and 3 bases from J, leaving 15 bases between. The germline CDR1 and CDR2 sequences are SGHTA and FQGNSA. There are 15 residues in the CDR3. The CDR3 DNA reads TGTGCCAGCAGCTTGGGGGCGACAGGCTACTACGAGCAGTACTTC. Amino acids: CASSLGATGYYEQYF.

J is TRBJ1-1 and V is TRBV6-6, with D hard to call. Germline loops: CDR1 MNHNY, CDR2 SVGAGI (reference sequence). The length of the CDR3 is 12 residues. V dropped 6 bases and J dropped 1 base, with 6 bases sitting between them. CDR3 sequence reads: CASRIPNTEAFF. CDR3 DNA sequence: TGTGCCAGCAGAATACCGAACACTGAAGCTTTCTTT.

This clone appeared a few times. The rearrangement joins TRBV2 to TRBJ2-7; 7 bases match TRBD2. After removal of 3 bases from V and 5 bases from J, the junction contained 10 bases not matched to a gene. This CDR3 has 15 residues. Germline V CDR1 and CDR2: SNHLY, FYNNEI. CDR3: CASSEGGERGHEQYF. The CDR3 DNA reads TGTGCCAGCAGTGAGGGGGGGGAGCGGGGCCACGAGCAGTACTTC.

The chain employs TRBV7-2 and TRBJ1-5; tentatively, D is TRBD1 (6 bases). The CDR3 runs to 15 residues. Germline-derived CDR1 and CDR2 are SGHTA and FQGNSA. V was shortened by 5 bases and J by 7 bases, with 18 bases between the two germline ends. The DNA for the CDR3 is TGTGCCAGCAGCCGCGCGGTCGGGGGCCGACAGCCCCAGCATTTT. Its protein product is CASSRAVGGRQPQHF.

This clone has only a few counts. V usage is TRBV9 and J usage is TRBJ2-1; D gene uncertain. The CDR3 length is 15 residues. CDR1 and CDR2 (germline): SGDLS, YYNGEE. Between the trimmed V and J ends, which lost 2 bases and 1 base, there was a span of 10 bases. The CDR3 reads CASSVRDVSYNEQFF. CDR3 nucleotides: TGTGCCAGCAGCGTTAGAGACGTATCCTACAATGAGCAGTTCTTC.

This rearrangement joins TRBV5-1 to TRBJ2-3, with D hard to call. V lost 4 bases, J lost 6 bases, and 12 bases lay in between. The germline CDR1 and CDR2 sequences are SGHRS and YFSETQ. This CDR3 comprises 13 residues. The CDR3 protein is CASSTRDADTQYF. DNA for the CDR3: TGCGCCAGCAGCACAAGGGATGCTGATACGCAGTATTTT.

This chain joins TRBV4-1 and TRBJ2-1; 14 nucleotides align to TRBD2. Germline values: CDR1 MGHRA, CDR2 YSYEKL. This CDR3 is built from 16 residues. Unmatched junction bases numbered 6, after V lost 1 base and J lost 10 bases. CDR3 amino acids: CASSQAGLAGEGEQFF. The CDR3 DNA reads TGCGCCAGCAGCCAAGCGGGACTAGCGGGAGAAGGGGAGCAGTTCTTC.